These 14 T cell receptor beta chains originate from one sample sequenced in a study of T cells in Graves' hyperthyroidism and ophthalmopathy. It was RNA transcripts that yielded the amplified TCR beta CDR3 regions. RT-PCR in the first round (using the HTBI primer set) targeted the TCR CDR3. TCRdb re-analysed the multiplex PCR reads in MiXCR, keeping a single row per CDR3 protein. The sample includes some 350,000 distinct CDR3 sequences, approximately 19% of them seen just once. The material sequenced was blood. Receptors were obtained from a woman between 18 and 29 years old with Graves' hyperthyroidism.

The chain couples TRBV9 to TRBJ1-6; no clear D gene. This CDR3 is 14 amino acids long. Trimming removed 3 bases at V and 7 bases at J, with 11 bases between. The germline V gene has CDR1 SGDLS and CDR2 YYNGEE. The CDR3 loop is CASSEGGFNSPLHF. DNA for the CDR3: TGTGCCAGCAGCGAAGGAGGTTTCAATTCACCCCTCCACTTT.

This clonotype was recorded many times. The V call is TRBV6-1, the J call TRBJ1-1; 8 bases are a match to TRBD1. The J segment lost 9 bases and the V segment lost 6 bases, leaving 6 bases of the junction unmatched. This CDR3 comprises 12 residues. The V gene's germline CDR1 is MNHNS and CDR2 SASEGT. The CDR3 loop is CASRNRQGKAFF. The CDR3 DNA is TGTGCCAGCAGGAACAGACAGGGGAAAGCTTTCTTT.

This clonotype was recorded many times. This chain joins TRBV6-5 and TRBJ1-1; 10 bases line up with TRBD1. This CDR3 is 15 amino acids long. Trimming removed 5 bases from V and 1 base from J; junction bases left unmatched: 4. Germline V gene sequence: CDR1 MNHEY, CDR2 SVGAGI. The CDR3 reads CASSRQGAANTEAFF. The DNA of the CDR3 is TGTGCCAGCAGTCGACAGGGGGCGGCGAACACTGAAGCTTTCTTT.

The chain carries TRBV12-3 or TRBV12-4 and TRBJ1-2; 7 positions match TRBD1. The CDR3 length is 15 residues. J gave up 5 bases and V 8 bases, and 14 bases lay outside the gene matches. The CDR3 protein is CASAPVTGREYGYTF. The CDR3 bases are TGTGCCAGCGCGCCCGTGACAGGGAGAGAGTATGGCTACACCTTC.

This clonotype was counted at least ten times. The rearrangement uses TRBV7-2 and TRBJ1-3; possible D gene TRBD1, 5 bases. V lost 5 bases and J lost 1, with 12 bases in between. Per the germline V gene, CDR1 is SGHTA and CDR2 is FQGNSA. The CDR3 has 15 amino acids. Written as DNA, the CDR3 is TGTGCCAGCAGCGCATTCGGACAATCTGGAAACACCATATATTTT. This codes for CASSAFGQSGNTIYF.

This clonotype showed up many times. The genes are TRBV15 and TRBJ2-5; 7 bases are a match to TRBD1. The CDR3 has 15 amino acids. The ends lost 3 bases at V and 4 bases at J; junction bases unmatched: 8. Germline values: CDR1 LNHNV, CDR2 YYDKDF (reference sequence). The CDR3 nucleotides are TGTGCCACCAGCAGTGAGGGGGCCCTGGGAGAGACCCAGTACTTC. Translating it yields CATSSEGALGETQYF. Filled out from reference TRBV15 and TRBJ2-5, the complete variable domain reads DAMVIQNPRYQVTQFGKPVTLSCSQTLNHNVMYWYQQKSSQAPKLLFHYYDKDFNNEADTPDNFQSRRPNTSFCFLDIRSPGLGDTAMYLCATSSEGALGETQYFGPGTRLLVL.

Worth noting for this clonotype: It may be a read error: a sequence one base away is much more abundant. The V gene is TRBV11-2, the J gene TRBJ2-7, with 8 bases matching TRBD1. The CDR3 contains 14 residues. V lost 5 bases to trimming and J lost 2 bases; unmatched junction nucleotides: 5. Looked up from germline, CDR1 is SGHAT and CDR2 is FQNNGV. The CDR3 DNA reads TGTGCCAGCAGCGCCCGGACAGGGACCTACGAGCAGTACTTC. Translated, it gives CASSARTGTYEQYF.

The chain links TRBV29-1 to TRBJ2-7, with D possibly called TRBD1 or TRBD2 (5 bases each). The germline V and J ends were trimmed by 4 bases and 7 bases, with 14 bases remaining between them. The CDR3 contains 12 residues. CDR1 is SQVTM and CDR2 is ANQGSEA in the germline V gene. The chain's CDR3 is CSVVEGLGEQYF. Written as DNA, the CDR3 is TGCAGCGTTGTAGAGGGGTTAGGGGAGCAGTACTTC.

In this sample, this clonotype turned up a few times. The chain couples TRBV30 to TRBJ1-1, with D unresolved. Germline V lookup: CDR1 GTSNPN, CDR2 SVGIG (reference sequence). Trimming removed 4 bases at V and 5 bases at J, with 8 bases between. There are 11 residues in the CDR3. In DNA form, the CDR3 reads TGTGCCTGGAATGGGTGGACTGAAGCTTTCTTT. Translated, it gives CAWNGWTEAFF.

The sample holds many counts of this clonotype. The chain carries TRBV6-5 and TRBJ2-5; D might be TRBD1 or TRBD2, each matching 5 bases. Germline V lookup: CDR1 MNHEY, CDR2 SVGAGI. The V gene lost 6 bases and the J gene lost 4 bases, with 18 bases spanning the gap. CDR3 length: 15 residues. The CDR3 reads CASSPRPRGTETQYF. CDR3 DNA: TGTGCCAGCAGCCCCCGGCCTCGAGGGACAGAGACCCAGTACTTC.

This chain connects TRBV6-2 or TRBV6-3 to TRBJ2-5; 10 bases map to TRBD1. V lost 6 bases and J lost 4; bases outside the gene matches: 8. The CDR3 is 15 residues long. The germline V gene has CDR1 MNHEY and CDR2 SVGEGT. This chain's CDR3 is CASRHRDRGRETQYF. The CDR3 DNA reads as TGTGCCAGCAGACACCGGGACAGGGGACGAGAGACCCAGTACTTC.

This clonotype was counted at least ten times. The chain carries TRBV11-2 and TRBJ2-7; TRBD1 or TRBD2 may be the D gene (5 bases each). V was cut by 0 bases and J by 8 bases, with 8 bases left in between. This CDR3 is built from 12 residues. In germline, CDR1 is SGHAT, CDR2 FQNNGV. The CDR3: CASSLDGGKQYF. The CDR3 DNA sequence: TGTGCCAGCAGCTTAGATGGGGGTAAGCAGTACTTC.

The CDR3 loop is CASSQGVAGDAETQYF. The CDR3 coding sequence is TGTGCCAGCAGCCAAGGAGTAGCGGGGGACGCAGAGACCCAGTACTTC. The genes are TRBV3-1 and TRBJ2-5, with 9 bases identical to TRBD2. V dropped 1 base and J dropped 4; count of bases not matched to a gene: 7. CDR1 is LGHDT and CDR2 is YNNKEL in the germline V gene (reference sequence). The CDR3 covers 16 residues.

This clonotype was counted ten times or more. The genes are TRBV6-2 or TRBV6-3 and TRBJ2-5; D gene unclear. V lost 7 bases and J lost 3, with 24 bases in between. The CDR3 extends over 17 amino acids. The germline V gene encodes CDR1 MNHEY and CDR2 SVGEGT. The CDR3 region is CASIPYSSGSPEETQYF. The DNA of the CDR3 is TGTGCCAGCATCCCCTACAGCTCCGGGTCCCCGGAAGAGACCCAGTACTTC.